This record covers a single T cell receptor beta chain. Produced via immunoSEQ multiplex PCR; TCRdb's table is partial and in-frame only. The repertoire holds some 50,000 clones, 95% seen once, with under 6% in the top ten. This entry comes from a study of T cell changes during pregnancy in multiple sclerosis. V trimming: 0 bases; J trimming: 7 bases; junction bases outside the gene matches: 1. Per the germline V gene, CDR1 is SGHNT and CDR2 is YYREEE (reference sequence). The CDR3 consists of 13 residues. The clonotype originates from a female donor with multiple sclerosis, enrolled in a pregnancy study. The sequencing here drew on CD8+ T cells from peripheral blood mononuclear cells, taken in the first trimester of pregnancy. The chain has TRBV5-4 and TRBJ1-2; 9 bases are shared with TRBD1. The CDR3 loop reads CASSLDRGLGYTF. The CDR3 nucleotides are TGTGCCAGCAGCTTGGACAGGGGGCTTGGCTACACCTTC.